These T cell receptor beta chains were read from a single sample in a study of cytomegalovirus exposure and HLA in healthy donors. Repertoires were generated with immunoSEQ multiplex PCR, while TCRdb's copy carries only in-frame clones and drops some. This sample has approximately 230,000 clones, with about 90% found just once. Material: PBMCs. These receptors came from a man younger than 35 in good health and CMV-seropositive. The CDR3 runs from the conserved cysteine through the conserved F or W. The D gene is left open where the match is weak. Expanded clones get a size class; other rows say once, few or many, or leave the size out.

TGTGCCAGCAGTCTGGGACTATACGTTCGGGATACGCAGTATTTT CASSLGLYVRDTQYF TRBV14 TRBD2 . TRBJ2-3
TGTGCCAGCAGTGGGAAAGTCGGGGAGCTGTTTTTT CASSGKVGELFF TRBV27 . . TRBJ2-2
TGTGCCAGCAGTTTAAGACGCGGGAGGGAGCAGTTCTTC CASSLRRGREQFF TRBV27 TRBD2 once TRBJ2-1
TGTGCCAGCAGGGGGAGCTCCTACGAGCAGTACTTC CASRGSSYEQYF TRBV2 . . TRBJ2-7
TGCAGTGCTCGACAGGGCTATGGCTACACCTTC CSARQGYGYTF TRBV20-1 TRBD1 . TRBJ1-2
TGTGCCAGCAGTTGGGGACAGGATACAGATACGCAGTATTTT CASSWGQDTDTQYF TRBV28 TRBD1 . TRBJ2-3
TGTGCCAGCAGGGACAGAGAGTACGAGCAGTACTTC CASRDREYEQYF TRBV2 . . TRBJ2-7
TGTGCCAGCAGGGCGGGACTTACTGAAGCTTTCTTT CASRAGLTEAFF TRBV5-4 . few TRBJ1-1
TGTGCCAGCAGTTTACTAGCGGGAGTAAACAATGAGCAGTTCTTC CASSLLAGVNNEQFF TRBV6-5 TRBD2 . TRBJ2-1
TGTGCCAGCAGTGTATGGACAGGGGGCAATCAGCCCCAGCATTTT CASSVWTGGNQPQHF TRBV6-1 TRBD1 . TRBJ1-5
TGTGCCACCAGCAGAGATCTCGGACTAGTGACCTACAATGAGCAGTTCTTC CATSRDLGLVTYNEQFF TRBV15 TRBD2 . TRBJ2-1
TGTGCCAGCTATGCATGGGGACAGAAGACCCAGTACTTC CASYAWGQKTQYF TRBV27 TRBD1 . TRBJ2-5
TGTGCCAGCAGTAGGCATGAAGCTTTCTTT CASSRHEAFF TRBV2 . . TRBJ1-1
TGCGCCAGCAGCCAGGGGACTAGCGTAAACTACGAGCAGTACTTC CASSQGTSVNYEQYF TRBV4-3 TRBD2 . TRBJ2-7
TGTGCCAGCAGTGACAGGGGTGAGACCCAGTACTTC CASSDRGETQYF TRBV2 . . TRBJ2-5
TGCAGCGTTGAGGGGGGGACATTTTACAATGAGCAGTTCTTC CSVEGGTFYNEQFF TRBV29-1 . . TRBJ2-1
TGTGCCAGCAGCCCGGACGAGAACACTGAAGCTTTCTTT CASSPDENTEAFF TRBV7-9 . . TRBJ1-1
TGCGCCAGCAGCCAACACGGAAGCTCCTACAATGAGCAGTTCTTC CASSQHGSSYNEQFF TRBV4-3 . . TRBJ2-1
TGCGCCAGCAGCCAAGATAGGAGTTACGAGCAGTACTTC CASSQDRSYEQYF TRBV4-1 . . TRBJ2-7
TGTGCCAGCAGCCAAGAGGCGGCTTCCCCGGAAAAACTGTTTTTT CASSQEAASPEKLFF TRBV4-2 . . TRBJ1-4